The entry below gives a single TCR beta chain sequence along with its context. The data are from a study of long-term antiretroviral therapy in people with HIV. Run at survey level, the immunoSEQ assay was version v3.0. Profiling relied on immunoSEQ multiplex PCR, and the TCRdb table lists in-frame clones only, not all of them. The sample has about 31,000 clones, 75% to 85% seen once. This CDR3 contains 13 residues. The germline gives CDR1 SGHNT, CDR2 YYREEE (reference sequence). V was trimmed by 3 bases and J by 6 bases, leaving 12 bases between them. Every single participant having HIV got treatment inside the United States.

Source: unsorted PBMCs, taken 1.9 years after starting antiretroviral therapy. The J gene is TRBJ1-2, the V gene TRBV5-4; D uncertain. The receptor comes from a man younger than 35 with HIV. The CDR3 DNA is TGTGCCAGCAGCTCCTCCTACCTCCATGGCTACACCTTC. This encodes CASSSSYLHGYTF.